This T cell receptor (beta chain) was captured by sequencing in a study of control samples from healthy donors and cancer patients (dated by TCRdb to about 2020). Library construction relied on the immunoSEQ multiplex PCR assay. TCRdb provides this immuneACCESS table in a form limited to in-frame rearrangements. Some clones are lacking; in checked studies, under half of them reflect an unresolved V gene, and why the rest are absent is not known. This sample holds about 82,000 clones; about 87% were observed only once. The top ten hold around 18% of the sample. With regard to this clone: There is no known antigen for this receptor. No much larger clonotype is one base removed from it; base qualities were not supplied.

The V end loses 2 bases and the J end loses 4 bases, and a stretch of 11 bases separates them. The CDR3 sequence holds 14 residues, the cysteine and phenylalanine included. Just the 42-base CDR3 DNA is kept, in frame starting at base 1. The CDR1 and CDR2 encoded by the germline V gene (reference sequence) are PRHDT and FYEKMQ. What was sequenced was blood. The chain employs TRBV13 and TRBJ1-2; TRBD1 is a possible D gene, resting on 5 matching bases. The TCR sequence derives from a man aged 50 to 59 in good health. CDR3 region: CASSLRGFSYGYTF. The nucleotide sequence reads TGTGCCAGCAGCTTAAGGGGTTTCAGCTATGGCTACACCTTC.